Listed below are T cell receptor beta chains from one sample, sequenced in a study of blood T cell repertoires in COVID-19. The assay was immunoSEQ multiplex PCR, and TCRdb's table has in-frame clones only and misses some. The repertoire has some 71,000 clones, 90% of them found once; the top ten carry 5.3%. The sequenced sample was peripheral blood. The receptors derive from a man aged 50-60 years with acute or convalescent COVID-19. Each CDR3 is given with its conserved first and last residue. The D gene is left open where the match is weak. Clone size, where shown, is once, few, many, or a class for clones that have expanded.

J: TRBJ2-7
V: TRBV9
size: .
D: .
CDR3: CASSVRVASYEQYF
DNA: TGTGCCAGCAGCGTACGGGTGGCCTCCTACGAGCAGTACTTC

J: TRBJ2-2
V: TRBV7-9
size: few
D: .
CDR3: CASSLRANTGELFF
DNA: TGTGCCAGCAGCTTACGCGCGAACACCGGGGAGCTGTTTTTT

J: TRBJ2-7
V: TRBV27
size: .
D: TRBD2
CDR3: CASSGLAGRNEQYF
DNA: TGTGCCAGCAGCGGACTAGCGGGGAGGAACGAGCAGTACTTC

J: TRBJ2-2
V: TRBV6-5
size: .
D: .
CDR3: CASLRDTGELFF
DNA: TGTGCCAGCCTCAGGGACACCGGGGAGCTGTTTTTT

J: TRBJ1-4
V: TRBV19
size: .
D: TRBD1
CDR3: CASSFRRGPNEKLFF
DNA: TGTGCCAGTAGTTTTCGCAGGGGGCCTAATGAAAAACTGTTTTTT

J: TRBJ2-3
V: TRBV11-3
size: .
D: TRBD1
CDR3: CASSARKQIDRGRADTQYF
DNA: TGTGCCAGCAGCGCACGAAAACAGATTGACAGGGGGCGCGCAGATACGCAGTATTTT

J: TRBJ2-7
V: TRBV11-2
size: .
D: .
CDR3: CASSLDRGGEQYF
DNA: TGTGCCAGCAGCTTAGACAGGGGTGGAGAGCAGTACTTC

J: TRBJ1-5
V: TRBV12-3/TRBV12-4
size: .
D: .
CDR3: CASSLSQPQHF
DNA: TGTGCCAGCAGTTTAAGCCAGCCCCAGCATTTT

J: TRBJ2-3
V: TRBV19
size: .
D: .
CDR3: CASSIERQSDTQYF
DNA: TGTGCCAGTAGTATAGAGAGACAGTCAGATACGCAGTATTTT

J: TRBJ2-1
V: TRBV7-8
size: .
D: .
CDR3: CASSRFSGYNEQFF
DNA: TGTGCCAGCAGCCGATTCTCGGGATACAATGAGCAGTTCTTC

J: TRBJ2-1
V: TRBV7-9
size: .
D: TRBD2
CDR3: CASSGLPGLAGVFYNEQFF
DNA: TGTGCCAGCAGCGGCTTACCGGGACTAGCGGGAGTTTTCTACAATGAGCAGTTCTTC

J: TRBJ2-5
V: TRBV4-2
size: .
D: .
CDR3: CASSQAGGEWQETQYF
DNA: TGTGCCAGCAGCCAAGCAGGAGGCGAGTGGCAAGAGACCCAGTACTTC

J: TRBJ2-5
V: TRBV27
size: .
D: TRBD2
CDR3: CASSFQREGQETQYF
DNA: TGTGCCAGCAGTTTTCAGCGGGAGGGCCAAGAGACCCAGTACTTC